These T cell receptor beta chains were read from a single sample in a study of T cells in Graves' hyperthyroidism and ophthalmopathy. TCRdb re-analysed the multiplex PCR reads in MiXCR, keeping a single row per CDR3 protein. The table has approximately 700,000 distinct CDR3 sequences, nearly 45% seen once. Material for sequencing was peripheral blood or thyroid tissue (not recorded which). The receptors come from an adult man with Graves' disease, either hyperthyroidism or ophthalmopathy (not recorded which). CDR3s include the opening cysteine and the closing phenylalanine or tryptophan. D genes are given only for firm matches. Size tells how often a clone was seen (once, few, many) or the class of an expanded clone, and some rows leave it out.

j_gene: TRBJ2-5
d_gene: -
v_gene: TRBV10-3
abundance: -
CDR3aa: CASKPDTQETQYF
CDR3nt: TGTGCCAGCAAACCGGACACCCAAGAGACCCAGTACTTC

j_gene: TRBJ1-2
d_gene: -
v_gene: TRBV7-9
abundance: -
CDR3aa: CASSLSPGNANYGYTF
CDR3nt: TGTGCCAGCAGCTTAAGTCCGGGTAACGCTAACTATGGCTACACCTTC

j_gene: TRBJ2-6
d_gene: -
v_gene: TRBV7-2
abundance: -
CDR3aa: CCSLLGSGANVLTF
CDR3nt: TGTTGCAGCTTGCTGGGCTCTGGGGCCAACGTCCTGACTTTC

j_gene: TRBJ1-5
d_gene: -
v_gene: TRBV12-3/TRBV12-4
abundance: -
CDR3aa: CASKGEERNQPQHF
CDR3nt: TGTGCCAGCAAAGGAGAGGAACGCAATCAGCCCCAGCATTTT

j_gene: TRBJ1-1
d_gene: TRBD1
v_gene: TRBV10-3
abundance: -
CDR3aa: CAIRPDRGHTEAFF
CDR3nt: TGTGCCATCAGACCGGACAGGGGCCACACTGAAGCTTTCTTT

j_gene: TRBJ2-7
d_gene: -
v_gene: TRBV2
abundance: -
CDR3aa: CASSNGPLYEQYF
CDR3nt: TGTGCCAGCAGTAACGGGCCCCTCTACGAGCAGTACTTC

j_gene: TRBJ1-4
d_gene: TRBD1
v_gene: TRBV10-2
abundance: many
CDR3aa: CASRDGQGVNEKLFF
CDR3nt: TGCGCCAGCAGGGATGGACAGGGGGTGAATGAAAAACTGTTTTTT

j_gene: TRBJ2-7
d_gene: TRBD1
v_gene: TRBV10-3
abundance: many
CDR3aa: CAISGTGPSYEQYF
CDR3nt: TGTGCCATCAGCGGGACAGGGCCTTCCTACGAGCAGTACTTC

j_gene: TRBJ1-2
d_gene: TRBD1
v_gene: TRBV7-9
abundance: -
CDR3aa: CASSWWTGGNYGYTF
CDR3nt: TGTGCCAGCAGCTGGTGGACAGGGGGCAACTATGGCTACACCTTC

j_gene: TRBJ1-2
d_gene: -
v_gene: TRBV2
abundance: many
CDR3aa: CARVVSNYGYTF
CDR3nt: TGTGCCAGGGTAGTCTCTAACTATGGCTACACCTTC

j_gene: TRBJ1-2
d_gene: -
v_gene: TRBV12-3/TRBV12-4
abundance: few
CDR3aa: CASSPPSGYGYTF
CDR3nt: TGTGCCAGCAGTCCCCCTTCCGGGTATGGCTACACCTTC

j_gene: TRBJ1-4
d_gene: -
v_gene: TRBV24-1
abundance: many
CDR3aa: CATSDYGETLFF
CDR3nt: TGTGCCACCAGTGACTATGGAGAAACCTTGTTTTTT

j_gene: TRBJ1-1
d_gene: -
v_gene: TRBV12-3/TRBV12-4
abundance: -
CDR3aa: CASIDQSSKFNTEAFF
CDR3nt: TGTGCCAGCATCGACCAGAGCTCGAAGTTTAACACTGAAGCTTTCTTT

j_gene: TRBJ1-2
d_gene: -
v_gene: TRBV7-9
abundance: few
CDR3aa: CASSRSYANYGYTF
CDR3nt: TGTGCCAGCAGCCGTTCGTACGCGAACTATGGCTACACCTTC

j_gene: TRBJ1-5
d_gene: TRBD1
v_gene: TRBV20-1
abundance: -
CDR3aa: CSAGQGTKPQHF
CDR3nt: TGCAGTGCTGGACAGGGAACCAAGCCCCAGCATTTT

j_gene: TRBJ2-2
d_gene: -
v_gene: TRBV5-1
abundance: -
CDR3aa: CASSLVVGSDTGELFF
CDR3nt: TGCGCCAGCAGCCTTGTAGTGGGATCGGACACCGGGGAGCTGTTTTTT

j_gene: TRBJ2-5
d_gene: -
v_gene: TRBV7-2
abundance: few
CDR3aa: CASSPPSKETQYF
CDR3nt: TGTGCCAGCAGCCCCCCCTCGAAAGAGACCCAGTACTTC

j_gene: TRBJ1-1
d_gene: -
v_gene: TRBV6-5
abundance: -
CDR3aa: CASSDSRGMNTEAFF
CDR3nt: TGTGCCAGCAGTGATTCCAGGGGTATGAACACTGAAGCTTTCTTT

j_gene: TRBJ2-5
d_gene: TRBD2
v_gene: TRBV20-1
abundance: -
CDR3aa: CSAREGTTLRAQYF
CDR3nt: TGCAGTGCTAGAGAAGGGACTACCCTCAGGGCCCAGTACTTC

j_gene: TRBJ1-4
d_gene: -
v_gene: TRBV5-6
abundance: -
CDR3aa: CASSTWDEKLFF
CDR3nt: TGTGCCAGCAGCACCTGGGACGAAAAACTGTTTTTT

j_gene: TRBJ1-1
d_gene: -
v_gene: TRBV12-3/TRBV12-4
abundance: -
CDR3aa: CATYEEGLYTEAFF
CDR3nt: TGTGCCACCTATGAGGAGGGGTTATACACTGAAGCTTTCTTT

j_gene: TRBJ2-5
d_gene: TRBD2
v_gene: TRBV6-1
abundance: few
CDR3aa: CASSPPGGLAGETQYF
CDR3nt: TGTGCCAGCTCCCCCCCGGGCGGACTAGCGGGGGAGACCCAGTACTTC

j_gene: TRBJ2-7
d_gene: TRBD1
v_gene: TRBV7-8
abundance: once
CDR3aa: CASAFGTGRISTYEQYF
CDR3nt: TGTGCCAGCGCGTTTGGGACAGGGCGCATCTCAACCTACGAGCAGTACTTC

j_gene: TRBJ1-2
d_gene: TRBD1
v_gene: TRBV9
abundance: few
CDR3aa: CASSAPTGEGYGYTF
CDR3nt: TGTGCCAGCAGCGCCCCGACAGGGGAGGGCTATGGCTACACCTTC

j_gene: TRBJ1-1
d_gene: -
v_gene: TRBV5-1
abundance: -
CDR3aa: CASSWTQANTEAFF
CDR3nt: TGCGCCAGCAGCTGGACACAGGCAAACACTGAAGCTTTCTTT

j_gene: TRBJ1-1
d_gene: -
v_gene: TRBV10-3
abundance: many
CDR3aa: CAIRGQNTEAFF
CDR3nt: TGTGCCATCCGGGGGCAGAACACTGAAGCTTTCTTT

j_gene: TRBJ1-5
d_gene: TRBD1
v_gene: TRBV9
abundance: once
CDR3aa: CASSVGGGGGRPQHF
CDR3nt: TGTGCCAGCAGCGTGGGGGGGGGAGGGGGCAGGCCCCAGCATTTT

j_gene: TRBJ1-1
d_gene: TRBD1
v_gene: TRBV10-3
abundance: -
CDR3aa: CAIRTGEVPAEAFF
CDR3nt: TGTGCCATCAGGACAGGGGAGGTCCCAGCTGAAGCCTTCTTT

j_gene: TRBJ1-1
d_gene: TRBD1
v_gene: TRBV6-1
abundance: -
CDR3aa: CASMTGGDTEAFF
CDR3nt: TGTGCCAGCATGACAGGGGGTGACACTGAAGCTTTCTTT

j_gene: TRBJ1-6
d_gene: TRBD1
v_gene: TRBV24-1
abundance: -
CDR3aa: CATSDPGQGVSPLHF
CDR3nt: TGTGCCACCAGCGATCCGGGGCAGGGGGTTTCACCCCTCCACTTT

j_gene: TRBJ2-5
d_gene: -
v_gene: TRBV9
abundance: -
CDR3aa: CASSQENDGGTQYF
CDR3nt: TGTGCCAGCAGCCAAGAAAACGACGGGGGGACCCAGTACTTC

j_gene: TRBJ1-6
d_gene: TRBD1
v_gene: TRBV15
abundance: -
CDR3aa: CATSREAGGNSPLHF
CDR3nt: TGTGCCACCAGCAGAGAGGCAGGGGGAAATTCACCCCTCCACTTT

j_gene: TRBJ1-6
d_gene: -
v_gene: TRBV5-4
abundance: few
CDR3aa: CASSKSAENSPLHF
CDR3nt: TGTGCCAGCAGCAAGTCGGCAGAGAATTCACCCCTCCACTTT

j_gene: TRBJ1-6
d_gene: -
v_gene: TRBV19
abundance: few
CDR3aa: CASSAAGSPLHF
CDR3nt: TGTGCCAGTAGTGCCGCAGGATCACCCCTCCACTTT

j_gene: TRBJ2-7
d_gene: -
v_gene: TRBV15
abundance: once
CDR3aa: CATSRDPTDEQYF
CDR3nt: TGTGCCACCAGCAGAGACCCCACCGACGAGCAGTACTTC

j_gene: TRBJ2-5
d_gene: TRBD2
v_gene: TRBV24-1
abundance: few
CDR3aa: CATRTSGGAQYF
CDR3nt: TGTGCCACACGGACTAGCGGCGGGGCCCAGTACTTC

j_gene: TRBJ2-2
d_gene: -
v_gene: TRBV11-3
abundance: once
CDR3aa: CASTSAGQLSTGELFF
CDR3nt: TGTGCCAGCACTTCGGCGGGACAGTTGTCCACCGGGGAGCTGTTTTTT

j_gene: TRBJ1-1
d_gene: -
v_gene: TRBV2
abundance: -
CDR3aa: CASSLGAGPEAFF
CDR3nt: TGTGCCAGCAGCTTAGGGGCCGGCCCCGAGGCTTTCTTT

j_gene: TRBJ1-5
d_gene: -
v_gene: TRBV10-3
abundance: -
CDR3aa: CASPLGEQHQPQHF
CDR3nt: TGTGCTAGTCCGTTAGGGGAGCAACATCAGCCCCAGCATTTT

j_gene: TRBJ1-5
d_gene: -
v_gene: TRBV7-8
abundance: many
CDR3aa: CASSTQANQPQHF
CDR3nt: TGTGCCAGCAGCACACAGGCTAATCAGCCCCAGCATTTT

j_gene: TRBJ1-1
d_gene: -
v_gene: TRBV20-1
abundance: -
CDR3aa: CSARETGTREAFF
CDR3nt: TGCAGTGCTAGAGAAACCGGGACAAGAGAAGCTTTCTTT

j_gene: TRBJ1-4
d_gene: -
v_gene: TRBV6-1
abundance: -
CDR3aa: CASTLEGEKLFF
CDR3nt: TGTGCCAGCACTCTGGAGGGTGAAAAACTGTTTTTT

j_gene: TRBJ1-6
d_gene: -
v_gene: TRBV12-3/TRBV12-4
abundance: -
CDR3aa: CASSRQSLGNSPLHF
CDR3nt: TGTGCCAGCAGTCGCCAGTCCCTCGGGAATTCACCCCTCCACTTT

j_gene: TRBJ1-1
d_gene: TRBD1
v_gene: TRBV25-1
abundance: -
CDR3aa: CASSDGTGGNTEAFF
CDR3nt: TGTGCCAGCAGTGATGGGACAGGGGGCAACACTGAAGCTTTCTTT

j_gene: TRBJ2-7
d_gene: -
v_gene: TRBV10-1
abundance: many
CDR3aa: CASSESMASPEQYF
CDR3nt: TGCGCCAGCAGTGAGTCGATGGCAAGTCCCGAGCAGTACTTC

j_gene: TRBJ2-7
d_gene: TRBD1
v_gene: TRBV7-9
abundance: -
CDR3aa: CASSEQGAPYEQYF
CDR3nt: TGTGCCAGCAGTGAACAGGGGGCTCCCTACGAGCAGTACTTC

j_gene: TRBJ2-7
d_gene: -
v_gene: TRBV9
abundance: few
CDR3aa: CASSLGPLGQYF
CDR3nt: TGTGCCAGCAGTTTGGGGCCGTTAGGGCAGTACTTC

j_gene: TRBJ2-7
d_gene: -
v_gene: TRBV7-8
abundance: -
CDR3aa: CASSFGGFLSYEQYF
CDR3nt: TGTGCCAGCAGCTTCGGGGGCTTTCTATCCTACGAGCAGTACTTC